Listed below are T cell receptor beta chains from one sample, sequenced in a study of T cell responses to AZD1222 COVID-19 vaccine. Only in-frame clones appear in the TCRdb table, and some are missing; sequencing was by immunoSEQ multiplex PCR. This table holds under 200,000 clones, around nine tenths found once. Sequencing used peripheral blood, obtained 28 days after the second dose of the MenACWY control vaccine. These TCRs come from an adult who received the MenACWY meningococcal vaccine as a control. Both conserved end residues are part of each CDR3. D genes are given only for firm matches.

D	J	V	CDR3
TRBD2	TRBJ2-7	TRBV6-2/TRBV6-3	CASSYSGREGEQYF
TRBD2	TRBJ2-7	TRBV9	CASSVGPAGYHEQYF
TRBD2	TRBJ2-3	TRBV11-3	CASSLGAGGPTDTQYF
-	TRBJ1-1	TRBV9	CASSAQQGFGTEAFF
-	TRBJ2-7	TRBV28	CASSTPGTTYEQYF
-	TRBJ1-1	TRBV7-9	CASSLAGGGRKAFF
-	TRBJ2-2	TRBV11-3	CASSLGVGGIGELFF
-	TRBJ2-6	TRBV25-1	CASGRDLSGANVLTF
-	TRBJ2-7	TRBV18	CASSLDLEPLEQYF
-	TRBJ2-5	TRBV6-5	CASSYPRGREETQYF
-	TRBJ2-3	TRBV6-4	CASSVQPTPSTDTQYF
-	TRBJ1-1	TRBV6-5	CASQENTEAFF
TRBD1	TRBJ1-4	TRBV18	CASSPPGTGLNEKLFF
-	TRBJ1-2	TRBV5-1	CASSLGEGYTF